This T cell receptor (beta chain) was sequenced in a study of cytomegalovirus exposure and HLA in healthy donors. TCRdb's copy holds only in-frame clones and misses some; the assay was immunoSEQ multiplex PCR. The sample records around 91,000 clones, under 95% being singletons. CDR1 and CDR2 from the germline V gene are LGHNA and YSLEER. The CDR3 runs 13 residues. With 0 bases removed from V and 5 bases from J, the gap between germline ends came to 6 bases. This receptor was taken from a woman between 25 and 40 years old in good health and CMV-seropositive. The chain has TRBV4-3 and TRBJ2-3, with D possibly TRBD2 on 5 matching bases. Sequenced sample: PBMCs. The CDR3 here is CASSQDRGDTQYF. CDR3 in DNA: TGCGCCAGCAGCCAAGATCGGGGAGATACGCAGTATTTT.